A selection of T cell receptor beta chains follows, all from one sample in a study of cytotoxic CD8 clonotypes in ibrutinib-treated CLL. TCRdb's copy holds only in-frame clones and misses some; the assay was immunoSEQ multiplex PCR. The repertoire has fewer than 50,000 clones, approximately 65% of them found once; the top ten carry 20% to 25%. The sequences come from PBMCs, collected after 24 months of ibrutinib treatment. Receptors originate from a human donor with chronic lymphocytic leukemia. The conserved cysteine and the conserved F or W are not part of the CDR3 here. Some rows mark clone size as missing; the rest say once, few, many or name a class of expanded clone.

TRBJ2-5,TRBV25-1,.,ASSEYGGETQY
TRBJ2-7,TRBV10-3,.,AISDRIGQGTYGEQY
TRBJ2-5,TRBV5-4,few,ASSFLGLAESQETQY
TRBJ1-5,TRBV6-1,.,ASSSGGFQPQH
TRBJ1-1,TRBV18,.,ASSPEGVRTEAF
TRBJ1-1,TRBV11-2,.,ASSSRGSGHTEAF
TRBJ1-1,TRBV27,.,ASGKDRPNTEAF
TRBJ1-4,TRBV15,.,ATSSIGTVEGKLF
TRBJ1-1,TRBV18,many,ASSLTGSAEAF
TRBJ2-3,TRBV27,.,ASSLRTSGTDTQY
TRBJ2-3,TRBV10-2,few,ASSVSPTGGIDTQY
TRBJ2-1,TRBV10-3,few,AISESRTGGGEQF
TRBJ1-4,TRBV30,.,AWSRTSAQEKLF
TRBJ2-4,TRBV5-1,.,ASSDGRNIQY
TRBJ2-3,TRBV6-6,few,ASSPALEAQY
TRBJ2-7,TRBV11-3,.,ASSSPPREGPYEQY
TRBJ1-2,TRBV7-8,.,ASSPGTGDLYGYT
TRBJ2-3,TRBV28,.,ASKTSGWGREQY
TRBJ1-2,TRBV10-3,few,AISGGRVYGYT
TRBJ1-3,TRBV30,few,AWRQPGSGNTIY
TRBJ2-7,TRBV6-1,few,ASSPGQGLYEQY
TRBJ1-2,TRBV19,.,ASSVTGTDENGYT
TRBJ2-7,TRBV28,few,ASKVTTEQY
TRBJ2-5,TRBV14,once,ASSHKDRTSGSGETQY
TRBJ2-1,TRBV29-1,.,SVEGVVRSEQF
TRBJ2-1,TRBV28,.,ASSSTGVTYNEQF
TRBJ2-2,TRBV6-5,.,ASSVEGGTGELF
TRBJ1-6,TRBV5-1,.,ASHGPGQGPNSPLH
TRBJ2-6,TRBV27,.,ASSKADSHVLT
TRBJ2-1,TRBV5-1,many,ASSLDSGVTVDEQF
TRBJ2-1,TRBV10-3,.,AISLAGGNEQF
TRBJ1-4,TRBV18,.,ASSPEAGFNQKLF
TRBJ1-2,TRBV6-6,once,ASSGRRANYGYT
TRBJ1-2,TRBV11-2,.,ASSLARGVYGYT
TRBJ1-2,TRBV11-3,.,ASTFTDGYT
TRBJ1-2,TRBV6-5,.,ASSSSVTSPGYT
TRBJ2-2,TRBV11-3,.,ASSLAASGELF
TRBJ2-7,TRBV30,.,AWAWRKPGGRYEQY
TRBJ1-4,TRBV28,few,ASSPGEKLF
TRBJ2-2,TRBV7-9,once,ASSLGTGELF
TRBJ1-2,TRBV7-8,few,ASSPPANYGYT
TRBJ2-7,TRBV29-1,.,SVVGIHYEQY
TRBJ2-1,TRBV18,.,ASSPVISGGADEQF
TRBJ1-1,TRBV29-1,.,SAALGLLNTEAF
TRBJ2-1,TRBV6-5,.,ASSYSPYNEQF
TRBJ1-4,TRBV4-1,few,ATRWPDEKLF
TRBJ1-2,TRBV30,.,AWRDRGGGYT
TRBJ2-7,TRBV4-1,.,ASSQANQGAGYEQY
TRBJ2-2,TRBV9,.,ASSVVGTGIGELF
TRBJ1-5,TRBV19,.,ASHGSNQPQH
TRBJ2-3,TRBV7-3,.,ASSQGLAERDTQY
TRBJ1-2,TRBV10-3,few,AISESTSYGYT
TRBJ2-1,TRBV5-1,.,ASSLVGAERSEQF
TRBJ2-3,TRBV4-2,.,ASSQGISSVTQY
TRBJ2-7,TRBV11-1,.,ASSPSGLFSYEQY